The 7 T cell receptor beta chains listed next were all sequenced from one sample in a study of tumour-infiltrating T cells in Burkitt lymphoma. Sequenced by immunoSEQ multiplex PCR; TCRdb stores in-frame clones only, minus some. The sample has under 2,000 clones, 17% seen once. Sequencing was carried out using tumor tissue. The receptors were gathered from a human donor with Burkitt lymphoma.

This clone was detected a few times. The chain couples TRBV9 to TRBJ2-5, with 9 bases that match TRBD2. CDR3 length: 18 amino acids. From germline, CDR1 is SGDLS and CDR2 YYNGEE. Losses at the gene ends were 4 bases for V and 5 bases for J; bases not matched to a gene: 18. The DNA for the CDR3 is TGTGCCAGCAGCATGAGCCTGGTTGCTAGCGGGGTAGGGGAGACCCAGTACTTC. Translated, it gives CASSMSLVASGVGETQYF.

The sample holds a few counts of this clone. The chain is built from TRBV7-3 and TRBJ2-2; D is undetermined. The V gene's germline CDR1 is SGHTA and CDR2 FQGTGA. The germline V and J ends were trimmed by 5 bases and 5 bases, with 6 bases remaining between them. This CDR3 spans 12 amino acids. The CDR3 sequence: CASSADTGELFF. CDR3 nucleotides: TGTGCCAGCAGCGCGGATACCGGGGAGCTGTTTTTT.

The CDR3 DNA is TGTGCCAGCTCGTTGACGGACAATCAGCCCCAGCATTTT. It codes for CASSLTDNQPQHF. V and J are TRBV30 and TRBJ1-5, with D hard to call. Trimming removed 8 bases at V and 3 bases at J, with 14 bases between. The CDR3 consists of 13 residues. The germline CDR1 and CDR2 sequences are GTSNPN and SVGIG (reference sequence).

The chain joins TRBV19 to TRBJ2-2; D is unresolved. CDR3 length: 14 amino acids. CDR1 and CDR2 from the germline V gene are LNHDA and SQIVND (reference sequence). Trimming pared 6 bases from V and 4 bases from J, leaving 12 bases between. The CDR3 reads CASSVTGGTGELFF. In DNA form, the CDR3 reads TGTGCCAGTAGCGTGACCGGTGGCACCGGGGAGCTGTTTTTT.

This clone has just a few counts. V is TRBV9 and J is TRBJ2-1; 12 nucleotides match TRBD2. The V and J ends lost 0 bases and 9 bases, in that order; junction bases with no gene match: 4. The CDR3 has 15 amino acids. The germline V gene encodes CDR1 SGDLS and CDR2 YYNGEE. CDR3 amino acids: CASSVASGGAGEQFF. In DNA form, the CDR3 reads TGTGCCAGCAGCGTAGCTAGCGGGGGGGCAGGTGAGCAGTTCTTC.

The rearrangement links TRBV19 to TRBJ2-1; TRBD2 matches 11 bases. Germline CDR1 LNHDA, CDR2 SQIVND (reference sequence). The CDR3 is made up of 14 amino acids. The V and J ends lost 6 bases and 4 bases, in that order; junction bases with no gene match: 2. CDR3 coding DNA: TGTGCCAGTAGACTAGCGGGGGCGTACAATGAGCAGTTCTTC. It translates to CASRLAGAYNEQFF.

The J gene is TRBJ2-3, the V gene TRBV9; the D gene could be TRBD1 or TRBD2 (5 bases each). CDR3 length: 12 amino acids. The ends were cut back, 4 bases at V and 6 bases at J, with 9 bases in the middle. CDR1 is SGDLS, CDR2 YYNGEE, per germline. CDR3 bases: TGTGCCAGCAGCCCACGGGGCGATACGCAGTATTTT. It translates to CASSPRGDTQYF.